The 21 T cell receptor beta chains given below trace back to one sample, sequenced in a study of T cells in Graves' hyperthyroidism and ophthalmopathy. Amplified TCR beta CDR3 regions derived from RNA transcripts. HTBI primers were used for first-round RT-PCR of the TCR CDR3. TCRdb reanalysed the multiplex PCR reads using MiXCR and keeps one entry per CDR3 protein. The data contain some 530,000 distinct CDR3 sequences, approximately 22% of them singletons. The sequencing input was blood. The receptors stem from a woman aged 70-85 years with Graves' ophthalmopathy.

Concerning this clonotype itself: A much bigger clone sits one base away, suggesting this may be a read error. This chain connects TRBV6-2 or TRBV6-3 to TRBJ1-1, with no clear D. The CDR3 has 14 residues. Between the trimmed V and J ends, which lost 2 bases and 2 bases, there was a span of 9 bases. Germline CDR1 is MNHEY and CDR2 is SVGEGT. CDR3 protein: CASSYSVPNTEAFF. The CDR3 DNA follows: TGTGCCAGCAGTTACAGCGTCCCTAACACTGAAGCTTTCTTT.

There are a few counts of this clonotype. V usage is TRBV7-3 and J usage is TRBJ2-3; D ambiguous. The germline V gene encodes CDR1 SGHTA and CDR2 FQGTGA. The CDR3 runs 13 residues. V was pared by 5 bases and J by 8 bases, with 14 bases between. The CDR3 here is CASSNAYAGTQYF. Written as DNA, the CDR3 is TGTGCCAGCAGCAATGCTTACGCCGGTACGCAGTATTTT. The full variable domain, with the rest looked up from reference TRBV7-3 and TRBJ2-3, is GAGVSQTPSNKVTEKGKYVELRCDPISGHTALYWYRQSLGQGPEFLIYFQGTGAADDSGLPNDRFFAVRPEGSVSTLKIQRTERGDSAVYLCASSNAYAGTQYFGPGTRLTVL.

J is TRBJ1-6 and V is TRBV12-3 or TRBV12-4, with D possibly matching TRBD1 (6 bases). The V and J ends lost 6 bases and 6 bases respectively, with 15 bases between them. The CDR3 length is 15 residues. Written as DNA, the CDR3 is TGTGCCAGCAGGTTACAGGGTTTCGGTAATTCACCCCTCCACTTT. This encodes CASRLQGFGNSPLHF.

This clonotype was seen a handful of times. The V call is TRBV7-9, the J call TRBJ2-7, with 13 bases that match TRBD2. CDR3 length: 18 residues. V lost 7 bases, J lost 1 base, and 13 bases stayed unmatched. Germline values: CDR1 SEHNR, CDR2 FQNEAQ (reference sequence). The CDR3 coding sequence is TGTGCCAGCATGTCTAACAGACGGGGACTAGCGGGATCCTACGAGCAGTACTTC. Translating it yields CASMSNRRGLAGSYEQYF.

The chain carries TRBV27 and TRBJ2-5; 9 nucleotides line up with TRBD2. In germline, CDR1 is MNHEY, CDR2 SMNVEV (reference sequence). Unmatched junction bases numbered 17, after V lost 10 bases and J lost 5 bases. The CDR3 sequence is 16 residues long. CDR3 region: CATRAAGGPRGETQYF. The CDR3 bases are TGTGCCACCAGGGCGGCGGGAGGGCCCCGTGGGGAGACCCAGTACTTC.

This clonotype was seen only a few times. The CDR3 spells CSARRPGNTEAFF. Here the CDR3 DNA reads TGCAGTGCTAGAAGGCCCGGAAACACTGAAGCTTTCTTT. The chain couples TRBV20-1 to TRBJ1-1, with D uncertain. CDR1 and CDR2 (germline): DFQATT, SNEGSKA (reference sequence). The V gene lost 2 bases and the J gene lost 2 bases, with 9 bases spanning the gap. The CDR3 is made up of 13 amino acids.

This sequence joins TRBV5-4 and TRBJ2-1; TRBD1 agrees at 10 bases. The CDR3 runs to 16 residues. V shed 4 bases and J 1 base; nucleotides not matched to a gene: 5. CDR1 and CDR2 from the germline V gene are SGHNT and YYREEE (reference sequence). CDR3 in amino acids: CASSTGTGASYNEQFF. The CDR3 DNA reads TGTGCCAGCAGCACCGGGACAGGGGCTTCCTACAATGAGCAGTTCTTC.

The chain employs TRBV19 and TRBJ1-1; possibly TRBD1 for D (6 bases). Between the trimmed V and J ends, which lost 6 bases and 4 bases, there was a span of 18 bases. Looked up from germline, CDR1 is LNHDA and CDR2 is SQIVND (reference sequence). The CDR3 loop spans 15 amino acids. The CDR3 spells CASSSAPGAGTEAFF. Written as DNA, the CDR3 is TGTGCCAGTAGCTCAGCTCCGGGGGCGGGCACTGAAGCTTTCTTT.

This chain's CDR3 is CASTLGLAGADTQYF. In nucleotides, the CDR3 is TGTGCCAGCACCCTAGGACTAGCGGGAGCAGATACGCAGTATTTT. V usage is TRBV2 and J usage is TRBJ2-3, with 13 positions matching TRBD2. Trimming at V came to 7 bases and at J to 4 bases, leaving 5 bases not matched to a gene. This CDR3 comprises 15 residues. Germline values: CDR1 SNHLY, CDR2 FYNNEI.

This clonotype was picked up one time. The chain has TRBV4-3 and TRBJ1-6; 7 bases map to TRBD1. The length of the CDR3 is 14 residues. Germline assignment: CDR1 LGHNA and CDR2 YSLEER. The J segment lost 7 bases and the V segment lost 1 base, leaving 1 base of the junction unmatched. CDR3 sequence: CASSQATGNSPLHF. The CDR3 bases are TGCGCCAGCAGCCAAGCGACAGGGAATTCACCCCTCCACTTT.

CDR3 DNA sequence: TGTGCCAGCAGTGCCTGGACTGAGTCCCATGACTACACCTTC. Protein product: CASSAWTESHDYTF. The V call is TRBV12-3 or TRBV12-4, the J call TRBJ1-2, with no clear D. This CDR3 comprises 14 residues. V dropped 5 bases and J dropped 10 bases, with 20 bases sitting between them.

This clonotype was seen at least ten times. The rearrangement uses TRBV7-6 and TRBJ1-1; 7 nucleotides line up with TRBD1. Germline V gene data show CDR1 as SGHVS and CDR2 as FNYEAQ. The CDR3 totals 12 residues. The junction had 2 bases not matched to a gene; V was cut back by 5 bases and J by 5 bases. The chain's CDR3 is CASSTGVTEAFF. The CDR3, as DNA: TGTGCCAGCAGCACAGGGGTTACTGAAGCTTTCTTT.

V gene TRBV5-4 combines with J gene TRBJ2-7; D possibly corresponds to TRBD1 (6 bases). Germline V CDR1 and CDR2: SGHNT, YYREEE (reference sequence). This CDR3 has 15 amino acids. V was shortened by 4 bases and J by 2 bases, with 16 bases between the two germline ends. The DNA of the CDR3 is TGTGCCAGCAGCCAAGAACCGGACAGAGCCTACGAGCAGTACTTC. The encoded protein is CASSQEPDRAYEQYF.

This clonotype was seen at least ten times. This chain uses TRBV27 with TRBJ1-1, with 9 bases identical to TRBD1. Germline trimming cut 4 bases from V and 4 bases from J; bases unmatched to any gene: 4. There are 14 residues in the CDR3. Germline assignment: CDR1 MNHEY and CDR2 SMNVEV (reference sequence). CDR3 region: CASSYRGQSTEAFF. CDR3 DNA: TGTGCCAGCAGTTACAGGGGGCAAAGCACTGAAGCTTTCTTT.

The V and J genes are TRBV6-1 and TRBJ1-5, with D perhaps matching TRBD1 (6 bases). Trimming took 7 bases from V and 11 from J, leaving 12 bases between them. This CDR3 comprises 11 residues. Germline V gene data show CDR1 as MNHNS and CDR2 as SASEGT. As DNA, the CDR3 is TGTGCCAGCACCAAGGGGGGGTCCCAGCATTTT. Encoded protein: CASTKGGSQHF.

This clonotype was seen ten or more times. This chain connects TRBV6-1 to TRBJ1-1; D remains ambiguous. The CDR3 totals 11 residues. V was pared by 8 bases and J by 1 base, with 5 bases between. The germline CDR1 and CDR2 sequences are MNHNS and SASEGT. This chain's CDR3 is CASAQNTEAFF. CDR3 DNA: TGTGCCAGCGCCCAGAACACTGAAGCTTTCTTT.

This clonotype was seen ten or more times. V is TRBV27 and J is TRBJ2-5; possibly TRBD2 for D (6 bases). Germline V gene data show CDR1 as MNHEY and CDR2 as SMNVEV (reference sequence). The CDR3 consists of 16 residues. V lost 3 bases and J 5 bases, leaving 19 bases between the germline ends. The CDR3 DNA follows: TGTGCCAGCAGTTTCCGGCGTGCGAGTGGGGGGGAGACCCAGTACTTC. It specifies CASSFRRASGGETQYF.

V is TRBV20-1 and J is TRBJ2-1; 9 bases agree with TRBD2. This CDR3 is 15 amino acids long. With V trimmed by 0 bases and J by 8 bases, 8 bases remained unmatched. CDR1 and CDR2 from the germline V gene are DFQATT and SNEGSKA (reference sequence). This CDR3 reads CSARDVSGSSDEQFF. For the CDR3, the DNA is TGCAGTGCTAGAGACGTTAGCGGGAGCTCGGATGAGCAGTTCTTC.

The chain couples TRBV7-2 to TRBJ2-1; D call uncertain. Germline V gene data show CDR1 as SGHTA and CDR2 as FQGNSA. V shed 1 base and J shed 9 bases, with 10 bases lying between them. This CDR3 contains 13 residues. The DNA of the CDR3 is TGTGCCAGCAGCTTAGAAACTTTTACTGAGCAGTTCTTC. Translated: CASSLETFTEQFF.

This sequence joins TRBV6-1 and TRBJ1-4, with D possibly TRBD1 on 5 matching bases. CDR1 MNHNS and CDR2 SASEGT come from the germline V gene. This CDR3 region has 13 residues. Trimming took off 10 bases at V and 8 bases at J, with 17 bases between the two ends. CDR3 region: CATSGGGLEKLFF. The CDR3 nucleotides are TGTGCCACCTCAGGCGGGGGATTGGAAAAACTGTTTTTT.

V and J are TRBV19 and TRBJ2-5, with D unclear. CDR1 LNHDA and CDR2 SQIVND come from the germline V gene (reference sequence). The CDR3 is made up of 15 amino acids. Trimming left V 9 bases short and J 1 base short, with 18 bases between. The DNA for the CDR3 is TGTGCCAGGAGAGCCCCCCGGACGGTCCAAGAGACCCAGTACTTC. It is translated as CARRAPRTVQETQYF.